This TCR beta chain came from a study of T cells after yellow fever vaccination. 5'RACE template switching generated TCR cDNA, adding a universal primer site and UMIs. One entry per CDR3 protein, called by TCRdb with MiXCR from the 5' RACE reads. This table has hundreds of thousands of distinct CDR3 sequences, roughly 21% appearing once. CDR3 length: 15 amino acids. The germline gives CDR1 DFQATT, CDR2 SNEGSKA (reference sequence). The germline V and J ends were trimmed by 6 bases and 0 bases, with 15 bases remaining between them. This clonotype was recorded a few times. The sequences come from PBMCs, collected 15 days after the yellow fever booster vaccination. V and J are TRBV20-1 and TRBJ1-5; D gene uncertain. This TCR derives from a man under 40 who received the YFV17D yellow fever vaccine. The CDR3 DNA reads TGCAGTGCCCATGACGACTGGAATAGCAATCAGCCCCAGCATTTT. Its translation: CSAHDDWNSNQPQHF.